This TCR beta chain stems from a study of T cell clusters in autoimmune cytopenias. One tube held mixed TRB-A and TRB-B primer pools for touch-down PCR. TCRdb reworked the multiplex PCR reads into one entry per CDR3 protein, no DNA. The sample table sets out more than 9,000 distinct CDR3 sequences. This clonotype is labeled medium-sized based on frequency. The CDR3 contains 19 residues. Germline CDR1 and CDR2: SGHVS and FNYEAQ. TRB was amplified from approximately 250 ng of peripheral blood genomic DNA per sample. These data are also associated with another study on T cell repertoires in aging, cancer and after chemotherapy. This second study notes: Clear clonal overlap appeared across healthy donor samples taken over several months to years. Some 9.4 million TCR reads made up the full dataset.

The V gene is TRBV7-6, the J gene TRBJ2-2; TCRdb picks TRBD2, but there is no DNA to check that call. The receptor's source is a human donor in good health. The sequenced sample was peripheral blood. This CDR3 reads CASSLEVSRWQANTGELFF.